The 10 T cell receptor beta chains below were found in one sample sequenced in a study of blood T cell repertoires in COVID-19. Sequencing was performed with immunoSEQ multiplex PCR; in TCRdb, only in-frame clones are kept and a portion is missing. The data hold about 190,000 clones, with about 83% observed a single time. The sequenced material came from peripheral blood. These TCRs come from a woman in her 70s with active or convalescent COVID-19.

The rearrangement links TRBV19 to TRBJ2-7; D possibly corresponds to TRBD2 (5 bases). V lost 4 bases to trimming and J lost 5 bases, with 9 bases between them. CDR3 length equals 12 residues. Germline V gene data show CDR1 as LNHDA and CDR2 as SQIVND (reference sequence). Here the CDR3 DNA reads TGTGCCAGTAGTAGCGGGTACAACGAGCAGTACTTC. It yields the protein CASSSGYNEQYF.

The V and J genes are TRBV15 and TRBJ2-5, with 8 bases aligning to TRBD2. The CDR3 totals 16 residues. Looked up from germline, CDR1 is LNHNV and CDR2 is YYDKDF (reference sequence). J was trimmed by 4 bases and V by 6 bases; bases with no gene match: 13. CDR3 DNA: TGTGCCACCAGAGCGGGAGAATTTATTGTGGGAGAGACCCAGTACTTC. It is translated as CATRAGEFIVGETQYF.

V is TRBV15 and J is TRBJ1-1; no clear D gene. The V end was cut by 3 bases, the J end by 4 bases, with 6 bases between. The V gene's germline CDR1 is LNHNV and CDR2 YYDKDF (reference sequence). This CDR3 region has 12 residues. CDR3 amino acids: CATSRRSTEAFF. CDR3 in DNA: TGTGCCACCAGCAGGAGGAGCACTGAAGCTTTCTTT.

The V call is TRBV4-1, the J call TRBJ2-1; TRBD2 matches 7 bases. The CDR3 is 16 amino acids. Germline loops: CDR1 MGHRA, CDR2 YSYEKL. The J segment lost 8 bases and the V segment lost 4 bases, leaving 14 bases of the junction unmatched. The chain's CDR3 is CASSRRTSESYDEQFF. The CDR3 region has the DNA TGCGCCAGCAGCCGCCGAACTAGCGAGTCGTACGATGAGCAGTTCTTC.

The V gene is TRBV20-1, the J gene TRBJ2-7; 10 positions match TRBD1. V lost 3 bases to trimming and J lost 6 bases; unmatched junction nucleotides: 5. Germline V CDR1 and CDR2: DFQATT, SNEGSKA (reference sequence). The length of the CDR3 is 13 residues. CDR3 DNA: TGCAGTGCTAGTGTGAGACAGGGGGCCGAGCAGTACTTC. Translated, it gives CSASVRQGAEQYF.

The rearrangement uses TRBV7-3 and TRBJ1-3; weak D call: TRBD1 (5 bases). The CDR3 spans 17 residues. The V end was cut by 5 bases, the J end by 0 bases, with 17 bases between. Germline values: CDR1 SGHTA, CDR2 FQGTGA. CDR3 sequence: CASSSPGGLSSGNTIYF. DNA for the CDR3: TGTGCCAGCAGCAGCCCCGGGGGATTAAGCTCTGGAAACACCATATATTTT.

The V gene is TRBV5-1, the J gene TRBJ2-7, with 8 bases fitting TRBD1. V lost 0 bases to trimming and J lost 2 bases; unmatched junction nucleotides: 7. The CDR3 totals 16 residues. CDR1 is SGHRS and CDR2 is YFSETQ in the germline V gene. The CDR3 spells CASSLGQGARTYEQYF. The CDR3 coding sequence is TGCGCCAGCAGCTTGGGGCAGGGGGCAAGGACCTACGAGCAGTACTTC. The variable domain in full, completed from reference TRBV5-1 and TRBJ2-7, reads KAGVTQTPRYLIKTRGQQVTLSCSPISGHRSVSWYQQTPGQGLQFLFEYFSETQRNKGNFPGRFSGRQFSNSRSEMNVSTLELGDSALYLCASSLGQGARTYEQYFGPGTRLTVT.

This chain joins TRBV10-3 and TRBJ2-5, with D possibly TRBD2 on 6 matching bases. The V end was cut by 8 bases, the J end by 4 bases, with 8 bases between. Germline V gene data show CDR1 as ENHRY and CDR2 as SYGVKD. The CDR3 sequence is 11 residues long. In DNA form, the CDR3 reads TGTGCCATCCGGGGAGGAGAGACCCAGTACTTC. It codes for CAIRGGETQYF.

The chain's CDR3 is CASSQGLAGGRWDTQYF. The CDR3 nucleotides read TGTGCCAGCAGCCAAGGGCTAGCGGGAGGACGATGGGATACGCAGTATTTT. The J gene is TRBJ2-3, the V gene TRBV3-1 (or the pseudogene TRBV3-2), with 11 bases lining up with TRBD2. CDR3 length: 17 residues. The ends lost 1 base at V and 6 bases at J; junction bases unmatched: 9. Per germline, CDR1 LGHDT and CDR2 YNNKEL (reference sequence).

The chain uses TRBV4-1 and TRBJ2-4; TRBD1 matches 7 bases. The CDR3 runs to 16 residues. Germline values: CDR1 MGHRA, CDR2 YSYEKL. Losses at the gene ends were 1 base for V and 5 bases for J; bases not matched to a gene: 8. In DNA form, the CDR3 reads TGCGCCAGCAGCCAAGGACGACAGGGAAGCGAAAACATTCAGTACTTC. It codes for CASSQGRQGSENIQYF.